Below, 19 T cell receptor beta chains from the same sample are listed, as sequenced in a study of T cell responses to AZD1222 COVID-19 vaccine. Repertoires were generated with immunoSEQ multiplex PCR, while TCRdb's copy carries only in-frame clones and drops some. This sample yields over 120,000 clones, of which more than 85% are seen a single time; 5% to 6.5% belongs to the top ten. Here the sequenced sample was peripheral blood, taken on day 0 of AZD1222 vaccination. These receptors were taken from an adult in good health.

This chain's CDR3 is CASSFGGRAETQYF. The CDR3 DNA reads as TGTGCCAGCAGCTTTGGGGGACGGGCGGAGACCCAGTACTTC. This chain joins TRBV13 and TRBJ2-5; D tentatively reads TRBD1 or TRBD2 (5 bases each). The ends were cut back, 3 bases at V and 5 bases at J, with 13 bases in the middle. The CDR3 extends over 14 amino acids. CDR1 is PRHDT and CDR2 is FYEKMQ in the germline V gene (reference sequence).

This clone was detected once. The chain carries TRBV27 and TRBJ2-7; 9 positions match TRBD1. Germline values: CDR1 MNHEY, CDR2 SMNVEV (reference sequence). This CDR3 contains 14 residues. After removal of 5 bases from V and 5 bases from J, the junction contained 7 bases not matched to a gene. DNA of the CDR3: TGTGCCAGCAGTCGGCGGGACAGGGTCCACGAGCAGTACTTC. Protein product: CASSRRDRVHEQYF.

The chain has TRBV10-3 and TRBJ1-1, with 10 positions matching TRBD1. V was clipped by 6 bases and J by 7 bases; unmatched bases: 11. CDR3 length: 15 amino acids. The germline V gene has CDR1 ENHRY and CDR2 SYGVKD. CDR3 region: CAISPGTGAANEAFF. The CDR3 DNA is TGTGCCATCAGCCCCGGGACAGGGGCGGCGAATGAAGCTTTCTTT.

The chain couples TRBV14 to TRBJ2-3; the match to TRBD1 covers 7 bases. The V and J ends lost 0 bases and 2 bases, in that order; junction bases with no gene match: 2. CDR3 size: 15 residues. Germline CDR1 and CDR2: SGHDN and FVKESK. Written as DNA, the CDR3 is TGTGCCAGCAGCCAAGAGGGACAGTTCACAGATACGCAGTATTTT. Residues: CASSQEGQFTDTQYF.

The V and J genes are TRBV3-1 (or the pseudogene TRBV3-2) and TRBJ1-2, with D perhaps TRBD1 (5 bases). V was shortened by 0 bases and J by 4 bases, with 18 bases between the two germline ends. The CDR3 has 17 amino acids. CDR1 and CDR2 (germline): LGHDT, YNNKEL (reference sequence). Here the CDR3 DNA reads TGTGCCAGCAGCCAAGAGGGCGGCCTTGAGGGGCTCTATGGCTACACCTTC. The encoded protein is CASSQEGGLEGLYGYTF.

The rearrangement links TRBV19 to TRBJ2-3; 7 nucleotides align to TRBD2. Germline values: CDR1 LNHDA, CDR2 SQIVND (reference sequence). V trimming: 7 bases; J trimming: 2 bases; junction bases outside the gene matches: 9. The CDR3 has 15 amino acids. The CDR3 coding sequence is TGTGCCAGTAAGGAGTTGGCGGGAGACACAGATACGCAGTATTTT. It yields the protein CASKELAGDTDTQYF.

V is TRBV19 and J is TRBJ1-1; 9 bases align to TRBD1. The CDR3 sequence is 15 residues long. Trimming took 6 bases from V and 1 from J; bases not matched to a gene: 6. Germline assignment: CDR1 LNHDA and CDR2 SQIVND (reference sequence). CDR3 sequence (DNA): TGTGCCAGTAGAACAGGGGGCTGGGGGAACACTGAAGCTTTCTTT. The encoded protein is CASRTGGWGNTEAFF.

As for this clone: Other DNA sequences of this sample code for an identical CDR3. The chain recombines TRBV7-9 with TRBJ2-1, with 7 bases matching TRBD2. Germline CDR1 and CDR2: SEHNR and FQNEAQ (reference sequence). The CDR3 is 14 residues long. Losses at the gene ends were 5 bases for V and 5 bases for J; bases not matched to a gene: 6. CDR3 amino acids: CASSRLAGDNEQFF. For the CDR3, the DNA is TGTGCCAGCAGCCGACTTGCGGGGGACAATGAGCAGTTCTTC. The whole variable domain, remainder taken from reference TRBV7-9 and TRBJ2-1, is DTGVSQNPRHKITKRGQNVTFRCDPISEHNRLYWYRQTLGQGPEFLTYFQNEAQLEKSRLLSDRFSAERPKGSFSTLEIQRTEQGDSAMYLCASSRLAGDNEQFFGPGTRLTVL.

This chain uses TRBV30 with TRBJ2-7; TRBD2 aligns across 11 bases. Germline V gene data show CDR1 as GTSNPN and CDR2 as SVGIG (reference sequence). The ends lost 5 bases at V and 4 bases at J; junction bases unmatched: 10. This CDR3 region has 15 residues. The CDR3 sequence: CAWLPDGTSGYEQYF. The CDR3 DNA sequence: TGTGCCTGGCTCCCTGACGGGACTAGCGGTTACGAGCAGTACTTC.

The rearrangement joins TRBV7-2 to TRBJ1-5, with a possible D match to TRBD1 (5 bases). CDR1 and CDR2 from the germline V gene are SGHTA and FQGNSA. V was shortened by 3 bases and J by 5 bases, with 11 bases between the two germline ends. This CDR3 is 14 amino acids long. CDR3 sequence reads: CASSFAGWYQPQHF. In DNA, the CDR3 is TGTGCCAGCAGCTTCGCAGGGTGGTATCAGCCCCAGCATTTT.

This chain connects TRBV18 to TRBJ2-3; maybe TRBD1 (6 bases). The V end was cut by 6 bases, the J end by 0 bases, with 10 bases between. The germline CDR1 and CDR2 sequences are KGHSH and LQKENI. The length of the CDR3 is 14 residues. In DNA form, the CDR3 reads TGTGCCAGCTCCAGGGACAAAAGCACAGATACGCAGTATTTT. Its translation: CASSRDKSTDTQYF.

This clone came up once. The chain couples TRBV5-1 to TRBJ2-3, with D possibly TRBD1 on 6 matching bases. The germline V gene has CDR1 SGHRS and CDR2 YFSETQ. V lost 3 bases and J 9 bases, leaving 11 bases between the germline ends. This CDR3 comprises 12 residues. Written as DNA, the CDR3 is TGCGCCAGCAGCTCCGGACAGTTGACGCAGTATTTT. Its protein is CASSSGQLTQYF.

The chain uses TRBV29-1 and TRBJ2-2; the D is unclear. Germline lookup yields CDR1 SQVTM and CDR2 ANQGSEA. The germline V and J ends were trimmed by 4 bases and 5 bases, with 11 bases remaining between them. CDR3 length: 13 amino acids. DNA of the CDR3: TGCAGCGTTGCAGAGCGCTGGACCGGGGAGCTGTTTTTT. It translates to CSVAERWTGELFF.

This clone is a singleton in its sample. The rearrangement links TRBV19 to TRBJ1-5, with D tentatively TRBD1 (6 bases). The V and J ends lost 2 bases and 6 bases respectively, with 14 bases between them. The CDR3 is made up of 15 amino acids. In germline, CDR1 is LNHDA, CDR2 SQIVND (reference sequence). The CDR3 nucleotides are TGTGCCAGTAGTATAACGGGGGGCGCGGGTCAGCCCCAGCATTTT. Protein: CASSITGGAGQPQHF.

The chain has TRBV5-5 and TRBJ2-5, with D perhaps given as TRBD1 or TRBD2 (5 bases each). The V end lost 4 bases, the J end lost 5 bases, and 15 bases lay between the germline ends. The germline CDR1 and CDR2 sequences are SGHKS and YYEKEE (reference sequence). This CDR3 has 14 amino acids. CDR3 nucleotides: TGTGCCAGCAGCACTCAGGACGGGGCGGAGACCCAGTACTTC. Its translation is CASSTQDGAETQYF.

V and J are TRBV5-1 and TRBJ2-1; 10 nucleotides line up with TRBD2. The CDR3 consists of 14 residues. Germline assignment: CDR1 SGHRS and CDR2 YFSETQ. Unmatched junction bases numbered 4, after V lost 4 bases and J lost 6 bases. This CDR3 is CASSGGLAFNEQFF. DNA for the CDR3: TGCGCCAGCAGCGGGGGACTAGCGTTCAATGAGCAGTTCTTC.

The rearrangement links TRBV29-1 to TRBJ2-7, with TRBD2 identical over 9 bases. CDR1 SQVTM and CDR2 ANQGSEA come from the germline V gene. The CDR3 has 15 amino acids. The junction had 15 bases not matched to a gene; V was cut back by 7 bases and J by 5 bases. The CDR3 sequence is CSGGGVAGEGDEQYF. CDR3 nucleotide sequence: TGCAGCGGAGGTGGGGTAGCGGGAGAGGGAGACGAGCAGTACTTC.

This clone was seen only a few times. This chain connects TRBV27 to TRBJ1-4; no definite D call. The CDR3 runs to 13 residues. Trimming left V 3 bases short and J 4 bases short, with 6 bases between. The germline gives CDR1 MNHEY, CDR2 SMNVEV (reference sequence). The chain's CDR3 is CASSLGVNEKLFF. CDR3 nucleotides: TGTGCCAGCAGTTTGGGCGTTAATGAAAAACTGTTTTTT.

Only one count was recorded for this clone. CDR3 coding DNA: TGTGCCAGCAGCGTAGAAGGCATTGGAGGCTACACCTTC. Translated, it gives CASSVEGIGGYTF. The chain employs TRBV9 and TRBJ1-2, with D uncertain. V was pared by 0 bases and J by 8 bases, with 11 bases between. The CDR3 totals 13 residues. CDR1 is SGDLS and CDR2 is YYNGEE in the germline V gene. The whole variable domain, filled in from reference TRBV9 and TRBJ1-2, reads DSGVTQTPKHLITATGQRVTLRCSPRSGDLSVYWYQQSLDQGLQFLIQYYNGEERAKGNILERFSAQQFPDLHSELNLSSLELGDSALYFCASSVEGIGGYTFGSGTRLTVV.